The entry that follows covers one TCR beta chain sequence. This table comes from immunoSEQ multiplex PCR, and its TCRdb copy is limited to in-frame clones, with some not included. There are roughly 93,000 clones in the sample; about nine tenths occur only once, and 8% to 10% lies in the top ten. This entry is derived from a study of blood T cell repertoires in COVID-19. The wider study: Samples representing acute and convalescent COVID-19 were sourced from the United States, Italy and Spain.

Germline V gene data show CDR1 as LNHNV and CDR2 as YYDKDF (reference sequence). The junction had 3 bases not matched to a gene; V was cut back by 1 base and J by 5 bases. CDR3 size: 14 residues. Sequenced material: peripheral blood. The TCR was taken from a man aged 45 to 65 with acute or convalescent COVID-19. The rearrangement uses TRBV15 and TRBJ1-2, with 8 bases matching TRBD1. CDR3: CATSRAGQAYGYTF. CDR3 coding DNA: TGTGCCACCAGCAGAGCGGGACAGGCGTATGGCTACACCTTC.